A selection of T cell receptor beta chains follows, all from one sample in a study of CD8 T cells in ankylosing spondylitis. Via MiXCR, TCRdb re-called the 5' RACE reads, giving one row per CDR3 protein. The sample includes about 150,000 distinct CDR3 sequences, approximately 10% seen only once; the top ten take about 4%. Sequencing was carried out using blood, either unsorted or a sorted T cell fraction (not recorded which). The source of these receptors is a female donor with ankylosing spondylitis or in good health (not recorded which). Both conserved end residues are part of each CDR3.

TRBV20-1	TRBJ1-1	CSASRADDAEAFF
TRBV7-7	TRBJ2-3	CASNSGQEYTDTQYF
TRBV20-1	TRBJ2-6	CSARAQGSSFSGANVLTF
TRBV20-1	TRBJ2-3	CSARASLGDSDTQYF
TRBV24-1	TRBJ2-2	CATSDRDSPNTGELFF
TRBV15	TRBJ1-1	CATSSGGRMNTEAFF
TRBV7-2	TRBJ1-2	CASSLVPGQGGYGYTF
TRBV25-1	TRBJ2-2	CASSELTKGSNTGELFF
TRBV20-1	TRBJ2-7	CSAESGTKGYEQYF
TRBV29-1	TRBJ1-1	CSVNRGMGTEAFF
TRBV12-3/TRBV12-4	TRBJ1-2	CASSPTGPHNYGYTF
TRBV28	TRBJ1-1	CASSTLGTRTEAFF
TRBV7-9	TRBJ1-2	CASSPPGEGLSGGYTF
TRBV4-2	TRBJ2-2	CAMGDGLPGELFF
TRBV7-9	TRBJ2-1	CASSLMTSGSDEQFF
TRBV11-2	TRBJ1-2	CASSPAGRRNGYTF
TRBV5-1	TRBJ1-2	CASSVGTLSLDGYTF
TRBV6-1	TRBJ2-7	CASSDRQGGYYEQYF
TRBV20-1	TRBJ2-3	CSASALAGGPATDTQYF
TRBV14	TRBJ2-3	CASSQDEAGYTDTQYF
TRBV28	TRBJ2-6	CASSPQVSGANVLTF
TRBV5-1	TRBJ2-2	CASSLSIPFTGELFF
TRBV12-3/TRBV12-4	TRBJ2-1	CASSLARYNEQFF
TRBV5-6	TRBJ1-2	CASRAGGTGYGYTF
TRBV29-1	TRBJ2-2	CSVALGNTGELFF
TRBV12-3/TRBV12-4	TRBJ2-3	CASSREARRTDTQYF
TRBV20-1	TRBJ2-1	CSARGTGGRYNEQFF
TRBV3-1	TRBJ1-2	CASSLFLGTGQTFYYGYTF
TRBV10-1	TRBJ2-7	CASSRTYSEQYF